This TCR beta chain was sequenced in a study of blood T cell repertoires in COVID-19. Study information: Samples came from the United States, Italy and Spain, spanning acute and convalescent COVID-19. PBMCs, B-cell-depleted T cells, or T cells were the source of the cDNA or gDNA that made up the material.

Trimming left V 4 bases short and J 8 bases short, with 6 bases between. The CDR3 is 11 residues long. CDR1 is MNHEY, CDR2 SVGAGI, per germline. Study processing details: Amplification from reference gene primers served as the basis for estimated nucleated cell counts. This table comes from immunoSEQ multiplex PCR, and its TCRdb copy is limited to in-frame clones, with some not included. That table supplies the V and J calls and clone size; D and trimming were determined from the DNA. Seen here are roughly 140,000 clones, 70% to 90% observed once, and the top ten hold over 10%. The TCR was taken from a man aged 60 to 75 with active or convalescent COVID-19. This chain connects TRBV6-5 to TRBJ2-1; D gene unclear. Material for sequencing was peripheral blood. The CDR3 DNA reads TGTGCCAGCAGTTTCTCCTATGAGCAGTTCTTC. Amino acids: CASSFSYEQFF.